A selection of T cell receptor beta chains follows, all from one sample in a study of glioma-infiltrating T cells after dendritic cell vaccination. Only in-frame clones appear in the TCRdb table, and some are missing; sequencing was by immunoSEQ multiplex PCR. The table includes about 21,000 clones, around 79% detected once. Sequenced here: blood, sampled before dendritic cell vaccination. The source is a human donor with glioblastoma. The CDR3 runs from the conserved cysteine through the conserved F or W. A D gene is named only where the DNA matches it firmly. Clone size appears in some rows only: once, few, many, or a class for an expanded clone.

. TRBD1 TRBJ1-2 TRBV2 CASSVRQGLANGYTF TGTGCCAGCAGTGTTAGACAGGGCCTTGCTAATGGCTACACCTTC
. . TRBJ2-7 TRBV6-6 CAAGHGEYEQYF TGTGCCGCGGGCCACGGAGAGTACGAGCAGTACTTC
. TRBD2 TRBJ2-3 TRBV4-3 CASSQDLAGASDTQYF TGCGCCAGCAGCCAAGATCTAGCGGGAGCCTCAGATACGCAGTATTTT
once . TRBJ2-3 TRBV2 CASGQSGPTDTQYF TGTGCCAGCGGACAGAGCGGTCCAACAGATACGCAGTATTTT
. TRBD1 TRBJ1-2 TRBV6-6 CASSYTTGGGYTF TGTGCCAGCAGTTACACGACAGGGGGAGGCTACACCTTC
. . TRBJ2-7 TRBV2 CASTAFKRQLSSYEQYF TGTGCCAGCACAGCATTTAAAAGACAGTTATCCTCCTACGAGCAGTACTTC
. . TRBJ2-2 TRBV6-5 CASSYYSTGELFF TGTGCCAGCAGTTATTATTCGACCGGGGAGCTGTTTTTT
. . TRBJ1-5 TRBV12-2 CASRFRQGSQPQHF TGTGCAAGTCGCTTCCGGCAGGGTAGCCAGCCCCAGCATTTT
. TRBD1 TRBJ2-2 TRBV11-3 CASSLGQANTGELFF TGTGCCAGCAGCTTGGGACAGGCGAACACCGGGGAGCTGTTTTTT
. TRBD2 TRBJ2-1 TRBV15 CATSRAWREGLNNEQFF TGTGCCACCAGCAGAGCTTGGCGGGAGGGTTTAAACAATGAGCAGTTCTTC
. . TRBJ2-7 TRBV7-9 CASSLTAYEQYF TGTGCCAGCAGCTTGACTGCCTACGAGCAGTACTTC